Sequencing of this T cell receptor (beta chain) was carried out in a study of blood T cell repertoires in COVID-19. Study background: The study drew acute and convalescent COVID-19 samples from the United States, Italy and Spain. T cells, B-cell-depleted T cells, or PBMCs supplied cDNA or gDNA.

The CDR3 is 16 amino acids. Germline CDR1 SGHDT, CDR2 YYEEEE. V lost 3 bases, J lost 5 bases, and 20 bases lay in between. Clones were sequenced by immunoSEQ multiplex PCR, and TCRdb holds only the in-frame ones, with some missing. Counted here are over 60,000 clones, about 77% occurring once; the ten biggest clones make up 25% to 40%. The chain links TRBV5-6 to TRBJ2-5; TRBD1 is a possible D gene (5 bases). The receptor was isolated from a human donor in a cohort sampled during active COVID-19. Sequencing input: peripheral blood. DNA for the CDR3: TGTGCCAGCAGCTCGACGACAGTAGGGTTTCGGGAGACCCAGTACTTC. This sequence encodes CASSSTTVGFRETQYF.